This T cell receptor beta chain is drawn from a study of T cell responses to AZD1222 COVID-19 vaccine. Study results and caveats: Spike as a whole was targeted by vaccine-associated CD4 TCRs, dominant at 160-218 and 743-854.

The CDR3 spans 15 residues. CDR1 is SGHRS and CDR2 is YFSETQ in the germline V gene. Trimming pared 6 bases from V and 1 base from J, leaving 17 bases between. Clones were sequenced by immunoSEQ multiplex PCR, and TCRdb holds only the in-frame ones, with some missing. This sample has 98,000 or so clones; roughly nine tenths occur once, and the top ten carry less than 4%. As regards this clone: What it recognizes is unknown.

The sequence was collected from an adult who received the MenACWY meningococcal vaccine as a control. The starting material was peripheral blood, obtained 28 days after the second dose of the MenACWY control vaccine. The chain uses TRBV5-1 and TRBJ2-7; D gene unclear. The DNA for the CDR3 is TGCGCCAGCAAAGCTGGCAGCCTGAAATCCTACGAGCAGTACTTC. Its protein product is CASKAGSLKSYEQYF.